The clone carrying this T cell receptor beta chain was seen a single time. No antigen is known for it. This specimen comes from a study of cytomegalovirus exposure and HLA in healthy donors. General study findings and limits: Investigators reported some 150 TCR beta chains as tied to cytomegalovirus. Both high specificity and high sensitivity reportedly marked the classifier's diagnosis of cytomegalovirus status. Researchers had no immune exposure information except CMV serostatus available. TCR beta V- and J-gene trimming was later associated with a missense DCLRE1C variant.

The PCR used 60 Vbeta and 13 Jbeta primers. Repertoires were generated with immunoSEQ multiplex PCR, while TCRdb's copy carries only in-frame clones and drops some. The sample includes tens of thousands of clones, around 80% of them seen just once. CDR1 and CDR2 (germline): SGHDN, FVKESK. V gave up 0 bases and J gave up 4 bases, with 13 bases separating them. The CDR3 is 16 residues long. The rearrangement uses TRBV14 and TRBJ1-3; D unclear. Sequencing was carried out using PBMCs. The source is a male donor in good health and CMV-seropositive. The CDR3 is CASSQDRGSLGNTIYF. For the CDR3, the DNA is TGTGCCAGCAGCCAAGATCGGGGTTCGCTCGGAAACACCATATATTTT.